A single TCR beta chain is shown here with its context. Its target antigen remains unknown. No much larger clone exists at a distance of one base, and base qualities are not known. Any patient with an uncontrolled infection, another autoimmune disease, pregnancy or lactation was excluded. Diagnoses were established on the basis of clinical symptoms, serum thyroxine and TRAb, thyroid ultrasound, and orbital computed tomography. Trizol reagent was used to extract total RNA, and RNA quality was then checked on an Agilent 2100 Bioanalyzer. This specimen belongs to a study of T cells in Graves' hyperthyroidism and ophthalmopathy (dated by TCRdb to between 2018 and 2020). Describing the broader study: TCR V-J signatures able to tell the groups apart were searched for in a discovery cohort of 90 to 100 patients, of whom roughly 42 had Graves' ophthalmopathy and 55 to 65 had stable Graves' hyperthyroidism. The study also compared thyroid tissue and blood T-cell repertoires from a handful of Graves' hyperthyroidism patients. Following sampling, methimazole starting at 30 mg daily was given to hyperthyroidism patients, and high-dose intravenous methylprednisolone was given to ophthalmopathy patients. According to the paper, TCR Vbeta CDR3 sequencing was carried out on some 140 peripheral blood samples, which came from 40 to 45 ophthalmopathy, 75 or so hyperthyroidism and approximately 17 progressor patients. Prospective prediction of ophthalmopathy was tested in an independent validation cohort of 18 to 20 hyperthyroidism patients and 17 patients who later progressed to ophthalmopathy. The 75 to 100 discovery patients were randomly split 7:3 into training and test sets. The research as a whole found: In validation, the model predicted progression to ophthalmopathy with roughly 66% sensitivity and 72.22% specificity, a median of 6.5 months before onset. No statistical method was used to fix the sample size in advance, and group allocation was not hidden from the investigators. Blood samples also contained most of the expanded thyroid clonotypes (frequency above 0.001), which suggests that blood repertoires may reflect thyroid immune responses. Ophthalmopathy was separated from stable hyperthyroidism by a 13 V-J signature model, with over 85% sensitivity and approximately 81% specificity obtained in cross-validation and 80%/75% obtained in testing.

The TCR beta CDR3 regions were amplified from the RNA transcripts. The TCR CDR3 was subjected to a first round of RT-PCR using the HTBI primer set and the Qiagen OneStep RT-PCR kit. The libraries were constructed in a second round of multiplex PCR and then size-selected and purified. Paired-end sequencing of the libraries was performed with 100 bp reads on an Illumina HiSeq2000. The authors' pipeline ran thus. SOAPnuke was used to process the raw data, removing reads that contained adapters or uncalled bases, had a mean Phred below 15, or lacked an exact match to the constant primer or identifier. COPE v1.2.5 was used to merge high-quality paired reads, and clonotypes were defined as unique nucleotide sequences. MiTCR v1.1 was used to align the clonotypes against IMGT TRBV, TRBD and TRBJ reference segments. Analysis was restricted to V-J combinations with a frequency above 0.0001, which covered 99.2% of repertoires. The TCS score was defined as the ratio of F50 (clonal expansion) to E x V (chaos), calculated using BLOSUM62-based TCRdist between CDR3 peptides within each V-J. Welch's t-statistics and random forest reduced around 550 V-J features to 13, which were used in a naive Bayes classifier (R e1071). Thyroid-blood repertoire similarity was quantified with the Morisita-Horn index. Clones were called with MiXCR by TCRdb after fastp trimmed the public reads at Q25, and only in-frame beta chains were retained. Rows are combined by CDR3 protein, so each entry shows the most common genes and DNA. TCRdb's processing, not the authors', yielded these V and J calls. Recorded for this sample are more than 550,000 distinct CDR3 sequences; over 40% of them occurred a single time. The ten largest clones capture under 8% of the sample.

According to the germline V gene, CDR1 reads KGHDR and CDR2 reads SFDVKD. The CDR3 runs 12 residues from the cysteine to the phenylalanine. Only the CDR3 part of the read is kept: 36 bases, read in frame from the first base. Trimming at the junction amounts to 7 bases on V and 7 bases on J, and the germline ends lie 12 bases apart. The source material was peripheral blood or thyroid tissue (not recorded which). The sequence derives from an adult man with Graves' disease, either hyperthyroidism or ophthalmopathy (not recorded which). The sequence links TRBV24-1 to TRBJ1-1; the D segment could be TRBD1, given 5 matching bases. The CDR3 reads CATSPGGSEAFF. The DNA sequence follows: TGTGCCACCAGCCCCGGGGGGAGTGAAGCTTTCTTT.